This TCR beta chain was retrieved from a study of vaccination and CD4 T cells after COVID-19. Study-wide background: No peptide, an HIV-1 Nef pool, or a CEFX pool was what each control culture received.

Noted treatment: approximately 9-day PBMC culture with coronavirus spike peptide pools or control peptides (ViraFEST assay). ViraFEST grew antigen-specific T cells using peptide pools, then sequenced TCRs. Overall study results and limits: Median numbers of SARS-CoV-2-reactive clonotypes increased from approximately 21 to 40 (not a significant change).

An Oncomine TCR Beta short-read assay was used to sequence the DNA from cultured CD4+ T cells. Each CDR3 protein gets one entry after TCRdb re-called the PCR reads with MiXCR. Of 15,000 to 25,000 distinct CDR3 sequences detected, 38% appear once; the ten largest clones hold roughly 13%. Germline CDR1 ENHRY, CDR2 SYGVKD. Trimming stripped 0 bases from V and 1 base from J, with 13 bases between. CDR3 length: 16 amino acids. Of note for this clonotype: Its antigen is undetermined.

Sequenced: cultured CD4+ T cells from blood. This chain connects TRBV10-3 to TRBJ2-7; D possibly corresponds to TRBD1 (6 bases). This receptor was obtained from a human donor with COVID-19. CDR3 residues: CAISESSRQVSYEQYF. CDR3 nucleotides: TGTGCCATCAGTGAGTCCTCGAGACAGGTTTCCTACGAGCAGTACTTC.